A selection of T cell receptor beta chains follows, all from one sample in a study of preoperative IRX-2 immunotherapy in early breast cancer. Profiling relied on immunoSEQ multiplex PCR, and the TCRdb table lists in-frame clones only, not all of them. The profile shows tens of thousands of clones, nearly 95% of them singletons. The material was obtained from a patient treated with IRX-2 immunotherapy. All receptors derive from a human donor with breast cancer. CDR3s include the opening cysteine and the closing phenylalanine or tryptophan. A D gene is named only where the DNA matches it firmly. A row's size may be missing; if present it is once, few, many or a size class.

d_gene	abundance	v_gene	j_gene	CDR3nt	CDR3aa
NA	NA	TRBV28	TRBJ2-2	TGTGCCAGCAGCCGATTGTCGGACAGTAGGACCGGGGAGCTGTTTTTT	CASSRLSDSRTGELFF
TRBD1	NA	TRBV2	TRBJ1-3	TGTGCCAGCACCCTAGGGGACAGGGTTGGAAACACCATATATTTT	CASTLGDRVGNTIYF
TRBD1	NA	TRBV27	TRBJ1-5	TGTGCCAGCAAAGACAGGGGGCGAGGCAATCAGCCCCAGCATTTT	CASKDRGRGNQPQHF
TRBD2	NA	TRBV27	TRBJ2-1	TGTGCCAGCAGTCCCATAGCGGGAGCTATTGTAGAGCAGTTCTTC	CASSPIAGAIVEQFF
TRBD1	NA	TRBV5-6	TRBJ1-1	TGTGCCAGCAGCTCCCTACAGGGGTGGACTGAAGCTTTCTTT	CASSSLQGWTEAFF
TRBD2	NA	TRBV2	TRBJ2-7	TGTGCCACAAAAGAAGGACTAGCGGGGACCTACGAGCAGTACTTC	CATKEGLAGTYEQYF
NA	NA	TRBV19	TRBJ2-7	TGTGCCAGTAGCCACAGGGCCTACGAGCAGTACTTC	CASSHRAYEQYF
NA	NA	TRBV11-2	TRBJ1-2	TGTGCCAGCAGCTTGGCAGGGAACTATGGCTACACCTTC	CASSLAGNYGYTF
TRBD1	NA	TRBV6-4	TRBJ2-1	TGTGCCAGCAGTGGACAGGGGAGCCACAATGAGCAGTTCTTC	CASSGQGSHNEQFF
NA	NA	TRBV4-1	TRBJ2-1	TGCGCCAGCAGCCCCACTAGTTTTACCTACAATGAGCAGTTCTTC	CASSPTSFTYNEQFF
NA	NA	TRBV5-4	TRBJ2-3	TGTGCCAGCAGCTTGATGGGGGTATTACCACATACGCAGTGTTTT	CASSLMGVLPHTQCF
NA	NA	TRBV6-6	TRBJ2-1	TGTGCCAGCAGGGGCCCGGACTATCTCGAGCAGTTCTTC	CASRGPDYLEQFF
TRBD1	NA	TRBV19	TRBJ2-5	TGTGCCAGTAGTATAGTTGCAGGGGGCGCCGGGGAGACCCAGTACTTC	CASSIVAGGAGETQYF
TRBD1	NA	TRBV29-1	TRBJ1-2	TGCAGCGCCCGGACAGGGCAAGGCTATGGCTACACCTTC	CSARTGQGYGYTF
NA	medium-sized	TRBV11-2	TRBJ2-7	TGTGCCAGCAGCTTAGGGGGATCCTACGAGCAGTACTTC	CASSLGGSYEQYF
NA	once	TRBV18	TRBJ2-5	TGTGCCAGCTCACTTTTCAATAGGGAGACCCAGTACTTC	CASSLFNRETQYF
TRBD2	NA	TRBV6-6	TRBJ2-3	TGTGCCAGCAGTTACTACCTAGCGGGAAGCACAGATACGCAGTATTTT	CASSYYLAGSTDTQYF
TRBD2	NA	TRBV5-4	TRBJ2-5	TGTGCCAGCAGCTTGGGACTAGCGGGAAGTTTGATAGGGACCCAGTACTTC	CASSLGLAGSLIGTQYF
TRBD1	once	TRBV7-8	TRBJ1-4	TGTGCCAGCAGCTCCAGGACAGGCGGGAATGAAAAACTGTTTTTT	CASSSRTGGNEKLFF
NA	once	TRBV6-5	TRBJ2-1	TGTGCCAGCCAGGGGGAGGGGACCCCGCAGTTCTTC	CASQGEGTPQFF
TRBD2	NA	TRBV9	TRBJ2-3	TGTGCCAGCAGCGTTCTGGGACTAGGGACAGATACGCAGTATTTT	CASSVLGLGTDTQYF
TRBD2	NA	TRBV5-6	TRBJ2-1	TGTGCCAGCAGTTTAGCGGGGGCCGCTAACAATGAGCAGTTCTTC	CASSLAGAANNEQFF
NA	NA	TRBV4-2	TRBJ2-7	TGTGCCAGCAGCCCCTCGGTGGCTAGCTCCTACGAGCAGTACTTC	CASSPSVASSYEQYF
NA	NA	TRBV4-1	TRBJ1-5	TGCGCCAGCAGCCAAGTGAGAGGGTCACGGGGACAGCCCCAGCATTTT	CASSQVRGSRGQPQHF
NA	once	TRBV25-1	TRBJ2-6	TGTGCCAGCAGTGAATATAGGGACCCTGGGGCCAACGTCCTGACTTTC	CASSEYRDPGANVLTF
NA	NA	TRBV15	TRBJ2-7	TGTGCCACCAGCAGCAGCGGACCTTCCTACGAGCAGTACTTC	CATSSSGPSYEQYF
NA	NA	TRBV4-1	TRBJ1-6	TGCGCCAGCAATCGGGACTCAAATTCACCCCTCCACTTT	CASNRDSNSPLHF
TRBD2	NA	TRBV7-3	TRBJ2-3	TGTGCCAGCAGCTCGTGGACTAGCCCAGATACGCAGTATTTT	CASSSWTSPDTQYF
NA	NA	TRBV6-5	TRBJ1-5	TGTGCCAGCACCTCTGGCCGCGTCAATCAGCCCCAGCATTTT	CASTSGRVNQPQHF
TRBD1	NA	TRBV6-6	TRBJ2-7	TGTGCCAGTGGGGGACAGGGGGCGGGTGAGCAGTACTTC	CASGGQGAGEQYF
NA	NA	TRBV7-9	TRBJ1-2	TGTGCCAGCGCTAGTTACCAGGACCCATATGGCTACACCTTC	CASASYQDPYGYTF
NA	NA	TRBV11-2	TRBJ1-1	TGTGCCAGCAGCTTGAAAGGCGACACTGAAGCTTTCTTT	CASSLKGDTEAFF
NA	NA	TRBV4-3	TRBJ2-3	TGCGCCAGCAGCCCCAGTCCGGACAGTGCGGGGCAGTATTTT	CASSPSPDSAGQYF